Sequencing of this T cell receptor beta chain was carried out in a study of blood T cell repertoires in COVID-19 (dated by TCRdb to 2018 to 2021). For the study in its entirety: Samples from collaborators originated in the United States, Italy and Spain and spanned both the acute and convalescent phases of COVID-19. The prospective study material was composed of cDNA or gDNA derived from T cells, B-cell-depleted T cells, or PBMCs. The dataset comprised deeply sampled blood TCRbeta repertoires from subjects exposed to, actively infected with, or recovered from COVID-19. The repertoires were released in a freely available public database intended as a resource for research on the immune response to SARS-CoV-2. Samples came from the ongoing ImmuneRACE study (first 160 participants) plus 1,254 subjects from 6 global collaborators. The sample metadata nearly always contained a de-identified subject ID, COVID-19 status, age in years and sex. Where available, HLA class I and class II types were taken from metadata supplied by the sample provider and were not determined by assay-based typing. Paper-wide results and their limitations: How much clinical and demographic metadata was included differed by source and by participant, and the metadata was provided uncurated.

The immunoSEQ Assay, a bias-controlled multiplex PCR, was used to amplify TCRbeta CDR3 regions from genomic DNA. Processing in the source paper ran as follows. Within the assay, amplification of reference gene primers was used to estimate how many nucleated cells each sample contained. Sequence reads were collapsed and filtered to measure the absolute abundance of every unique TCRbeta CDR3 rearrangement. For each sample, productive Simpson clonality was calculated by taking the square root of Simpson's diversity index across productive rearrangements. The source is immuneACCESS, and TCRdb retained only in-frame sequences with V and J called. Part of the clones is not carried over; for the studies checked, unresolved V genes explain less than half of this, and the remainder is unexplained. V, J and clone size reflect that table, while D and trimming were determined from the DNA. Recorded for this sample are around 250,000 clones; over 75% of them occurred a single time. The ten top clones hold 8.6% of the sample.

The collaborating institutions used their own protocols to collect whole blood in K2EDTA tubes. Collaborator samples were shipped for TCRbeta analysis as frozen whole blood, isolated PBMCs, or DNA extracted from either sample type. The CDR3 contains 15 residues, cysteine and phenylalanine counted. The read is trimmed to its CDR3 DNA, 45 bases read in frame from base 1. The germline V gene yields SGHTA for CDR1 and FQGNSA for CDR2. V is pared back by 0 bases and J by 2 bases, with 8 bases lying between the germline termini. A note on this clone: What this receptor recognizes is not known. Base qualities were left out, and no much larger clone turns up one base away.

The specimen was peripheral blood. In this chain, TRBV7-2 is recombined with TRBJ2-1; too little of a D gene remains to name it. The receptor was derived from a human donor in a cohort sampled during active COVID-19. The CDR3 protein is CASSLAARTYNEQFF. The DNA sequence follows: TGTGCCAGCAGCTTAGCCGCGCGGACCTACAATGAGCAGTTCTTC.